The 25 T cell receptor beta chains presented below share a single source sample, sequenced in a study of T cell responses to AZD1222 COVID-19 vaccine. The assay was immunoSEQ multiplex PCR, and TCRdb's table has in-frame clones only and misses some. Here the sample spans some 96,000 clones, about 88% being singletons. The sequencing here drew on peripheral blood, taken on day 0 of AZD1222 vaccination. The receptor source for this set is an adult in good health.

The V gene is TRBV27, the J gene TRBJ2-7; no definite D call. Germline V CDR1 and CDR2: MNHEY, SMNVEV (reference sequence). The CDR3 runs to 11 residues. Trimming pared 6 bases from V and 1 base from J, leaving 4 bases between. DNA of the CDR3: TGTGCCAGCAGATCTTCCTACGAGCAGTACTTC. Amino acids: CASRSSYEQYF.

This chain links TRBV29-1 with TRBJ2-1, with D possibly TRBD2 on 5 matching bases. Germline CDR1 SQVTM, CDR2 ANQGSEA. Between the trimmed V and J ends, which lost 4 bases and 7 bases, there was a span of 11 bases. The CDR3 covers 12 residues. Here the CDR3 DNA reads TGCAGCGTTGCCCCTAGCTGGAATGAGCAGTTCTTC. This sequence encodes CSVAPSWNEQFF.

The CDR3 nucleotides read TGTGCCAGCAGCTTAGGACTAGCCATCGATGAGCAGTTCTTC. This translates into CASSLGLAIDEQFF. The chain combines TRBV7-9 with TRBJ2-1, with 7 bases lining up with TRBD2. CDR1 and CDR2 from the germline V gene are SEHNR and FQNEAQ (reference sequence). V shed 1 base, J shed 8 bases, and the junction held 5 bases outside the gene matches. The CDR3 sequence is 14 residues long.

The chain is built from TRBV11-2 and TRBJ1-3; D might be TRBD1 (5 bases). CDR3 size: 14 residues. The V gene's germline CDR1 is SGHAT and CDR2 FQNNGV. Between the trimmed V and J ends, which lost 1 base and 3 bases, there was a span of 7 bases. CDR3 protein: CASSLGQNGNTIYF. DNA for the CDR3: TGTGCCAGCAGCTTAGGACAGAATGGAAACACCATATATTTT.

The J gene is TRBJ2-7, the V gene TRBV10-1, with 9 positions matching TRBD1. Germline V gives CDR1 WNHNN, CDR2 SYGVQD (reference sequence). The CDR3 covers 15 residues. Losses at the gene ends were 5 bases for V and 5 bases for J; bases not matched to a gene: 10. CDR3 sequence (DNA): TGCGCCAGCAGTAGACCGGGACAGGGTTCCCACGAGCAGTACTTC. Protein: CASSRPGQGSHEQYF.

This chain connects TRBV18 to TRBJ1-1; no firm D call. There are 13 residues in the CDR3. The germline V gene encodes CDR1 KGHSH and CDR2 LQKENI. Trimming removed 3 bases from V and 1 base from J, with 6 bases in between. Written as DNA, the CDR3 is TGTGCCAGCTCACCCACCTCGAACACTGAAGCTTTCTTT. This encodes CASSPTSNTEAFF. Together with reference TRBV18 and TRBJ1-1, the CDR3 gives the full variable domain: NAGVMQNPRHLVRRRGQEARLRCSPMKGHSHVYWYRQLPEEGLKFMVYLQKENIIDESGMPKERFSAEFPKEGPSILRIQQVVRGDSAAYFCASSPTSNTEAFFGQGTRLTVV.

This clone was seen a single time. The chain employs TRBV7-9 and TRBJ1-1; D remains unclear. CDR1 SEHNR and CDR2 FQNEAQ come from the germline V gene (reference sequence). The CDR3 totals 15 residues. Trimming took 1 base from V and 2 from J, leaving 11 bases between them. CDR3 residues: CASSLGYRQNTEAFF. CDR3 nucleotides: TGTGCCAGCAGCTTAGGCTACAGACAAAACACTGAAGCTTTCTTT.

The V and J genes are TRBV11-3 and TRBJ2-5; D remains unclear. CDR1 SGHNT and CDR2 YENEEA come from the germline V gene. This CDR3 contains 14 residues. The V gene lost 2 bases and the J gene lost 5 bases, with 12 bases spanning the gap. CDR3: CASSLIESRETQYF. The CDR3 coding sequence is TGTGCCAGCAGCTTAATCGAGTCTCGGGAGACCCAGTACTTC.

The chain uses TRBV28 and TRBJ2-1; D is ambiguous. Per the germline V gene, CDR1 is MDHEN and CDR2 is SYDVKM. This CDR3 comprises 12 residues. The V end lost 4 bases, the J end lost 4 bases, and 5 bases lay between the germline ends. The CDR3 loop reads CASSSAYNEQFF. CDR3 DNA sequence: TGTGCCAGCAGTTCAGCGTACAATGAGCAGTTCTTC.

The chain recombines TRBV6-4 with TRBJ2-3; D might be TRBD2 (7 bases). Germline V CDR1 and CDR2: MRHNA, SNTAGT. This CDR3 contains 15 residues. Deletions cut 0 bases from V and 3 bases from J, with 10 bases between. The CDR3 protein is CASSDSSGTTDTQYF. The CDR3 nucleotides are TGTGCCAGCAGTGACTCGAGCGGGACAACAGATACGCAGTATTTT.

This chain connects TRBV6-5 to TRBJ1-1; perhaps TRBD1 as D (5 bases). The CDR3 totals 13 residues. Germline lookup yields CDR1 MNHEY and CDR2 SVGAGI. Trimming removed 2 bases at V and 10 bases at J, with 14 bases between. The CDR3 DNA sequence: TGTGCCAGCAGTTACGGTGGGGGTATGAGAGCTTTCTTT. This sequence encodes CASSYGGGMRAFF.

The chain carries TRBV6-2 or TRBV6-3 and TRBJ1-5, with D tentatively TRBD1 (5 bases). CDR1 MNHEY and CDR2 SVGEGT come from the germline V gene. This CDR3 comprises 13 residues. V shed 7 bases and J shed 5 bases, with 12 bases lying between them. Here the CDR3 DNA reads TGTGCCAGCAACCCCGAGGGACATCAGCCCCAGCATTTT. Translated: CASNPEGHQPQHF.

The V call is TRBV6-5, the J call TRBJ1-1, with TRBD1 identical over 9 bases. CDR1 and CDR2 from the germline V gene are MNHEY and SVGAGI. CDR3 length: 15 amino acids. Trimming removed 2 bases from V and 6 bases from J; junction bases left unmatched: 7. The CDR3 loop is CASSYKTGGYPEAFF. In DNA form, the CDR3 reads TGTGCCAGCAGTTACAAGACAGGGGGTTACCCTGAAGCTTTCTTT.

The genes are TRBV28 and TRBJ1-1; D ambiguous. The CDR3 totals 15 residues. Deletions cut 5 bases from V and 0 bases from J, with 13 bases between. Germline CDR1 MDHEN, CDR2 SYDVKM. DNA of the CDR3: TGTGCCAGCAGTGAGGCACAAGAGTTGAACACTGAAGCTTTCTTT. Amino acids: CASSEAQELNTEAFF.

V and J are TRBV7-6 and TRBJ1-2, with 11 bases that match TRBD1. The V and J ends lost 5 bases and 5 bases, in that order; junction bases with no gene match: 4. CDR1 and CDR2 from the germline V gene are SGHVS and FNYEAQ. The CDR3 totals 14 residues. CDR3 region: CASSPGQGAYGYTF. The CDR3 region has the DNA TGTGCCAGCAGCCCTGGACAGGGGGCATATGGCTACACCTTC.

V and J are TRBV3-1 (or the pseudogene TRBV3-2) and TRBJ1-2, with D tentatively TRBD1 (6 bases). This CDR3 has 14 amino acids. The ends were cut back, 5 bases at V and 2 bases at J, with 12 bases in the middle. The germline CDR1 and CDR2 sequences are LGHDT and YNNKEL (reference sequence). The CDR3 sequence is CASSGGQLNYGYTF. CDR3 in DNA: TGTGCCAGCAGCGGGGGACAACTCAACTATGGCTACACCTTC.

J is TRBJ2-3 and V is TRBV10-3, with 12 bases identical to TRBD2. The ends lost 11 bases at V and 6 bases at J; junction bases unmatched: 12. Germline V lookup: CDR1 ENHRY, CDR2 SYGVKD. The CDR3 runs 15 residues. In DNA, the CDR3 is TGTGCCTCCAGACTAGCGGGGGATTACGGGGATACGCAGTATTTT. Its protein is CASRLAGDYGDTQYF.

The rearrangement joins TRBV11-2 to TRBJ2-1; the D gene could be TRBD1 or TRBD2 (5 bases each). CDR1 SGHAT and CDR2 FQNNGV come from the germline V gene. Between the trimmed V and J ends, which lost 5 bases and 0 bases, there was a span of 14 bases. The CDR3 runs 16 residues. Written as DNA, the CDR3 is TGTGCCAGCAGCGTCGGGACGCTAAGCTCCTACAATGAGCAGTTCTTC. As protein: CASSVGTLSSYNEQFF.

V is TRBV11-3 and J is TRBJ2-7; D is possibly TRBD2 (5 bases). CDR1 and CDR2 from the germline V gene are SGHNT and YENEEA. The CDR3 is 13 amino acids. Trimming left V 7 bases short and J 7 bases short, with 17 bases between. DNA for the CDR3: TGTGCCAGCACCTGGACCTCTTGGGAGGAGCAGTACTTC. Translation gives CASTWTSWEEQYF.

V is TRBV6-4 and J is TRBJ2-5, with D possibly being TRBD2 (6 bases). Germline V CDR1 and CDR2: MRHNA, SNTAGT. The CDR3 is 16 residues long. The V and J ends lost 1 base and 2 bases respectively, with 14 bases between them. The CDR3 coding sequence is TGTGCCAGCAGTGACTTACTGATGAGCGGGCAAGAGACCCAGTACTTC. It yields the protein CASSDLLMSGQETQYF.

The chain uses TRBV7-9 and TRBJ2-5; 14 positions match TRBD2. The CDR3 runs 15 residues. Germline assignment: CDR1 SEHNR and CDR2 FQNEAQ (reference sequence). V shed 6 bases and J 4 bases; nucleotides not matched to a gene: 4. This CDR3 is CASSRGLAGGETQYF. The CDR3, as DNA: TGTGCCAGCAGTCGCGGACTAGCGGGAGGAGAGACCCAGTACTTC.

The V and J genes are TRBV7-9 and TRBJ1-1, with 9 bases matching TRBD1. CDR1 and CDR2 (germline): SEHNR, FQNEAQ (reference sequence). The CDR3 length is 13 residues. Germline trimming cut 7 bases from V and 4 bases from J; bases unmatched to any gene: 4. This CDR3 is CASTGQGSTEAFF. The CDR3 DNA sequence: TGTGCCAGCACCGGACAGGGGAGCACTGAAGCTTTCTTT.

The V and J genes are TRBV30 and TRBJ2-1, with 10 positions matching TRBD1. J lost 7 bases, V lost 3 bases, and 9 bases had no gene match. The CDR3 is made up of 15 amino acids. Per germline, CDR1 GTSNPN and CDR2 SVGIG (reference sequence). The DNA for the CDR3 is TGTGCCTGGAGCCAAGGGGACAGGGGACTTAATGAGCAGTTCTTC. Its translation: CAWSQGDRGLNEQFF. Variable domain in full (rest from reference TRBV30 and TRBJ2-1): SQTIHQWPATLVQPVGSPLSLECTVEGTSNPNLYWYRQAAGRGLQLLFYSVGIGQISSEVPQNLSASRPQDRQFILSSKKLLLSDSGFYLCAWSQGDRGLNEQFFGPGTRLTVL.

CDR3 loop: CASSPGTGRGETQYF. The DNA of the CDR3 is TGTGCCAGCAGCCCAGGGACAGGGCGGGGGGAGACCCAGTACTTC. This chain connects TRBV9 to TRBJ2-5, with TRBD1 matching over 9 bases. Germline lookup yields CDR1 SGDLS and CDR2 YYNGEE. The CDR3 is 15 amino acids. With V trimmed by 4 bases and J by 5 bases, 9 bases remained unmatched.

J is TRBJ2-7 and V is TRBV7-2, with 10 bases matching TRBD1. The germline gives CDR1 SGHTA, CDR2 FQGNSA. The CDR3 covers 16 residues. Germline trimming cut 4 bases from V and 6 bases from J; bases unmatched to any gene: 12. CDR3: CASSSLGGQGLGEQYF. CDR3 in DNA: TGTGCCAGCAGCTCCCTTGGGGGACAGGGGCTGGGCGAGCAGTACTTC.